This T cell receptor beta chain was recorded in a study of vaccination and CD4 T cells after COVID-19. Whole-study context: Cellular stimulation was performed using overlapping spike peptides derived from SARS-CoV-2, HCoV-NL63, HCoV-OC43 and HCoV-229E.

Treatment denoted: roughly 11-day PBMC culture with coronavirus spike peptide pools or control peptides (ViraFEST assay). Before TCRs were sequenced, ViraFEST expanded antigen-specific T cells with peptide pools. Researchers reported culturing two million PBMCs per well with around 10 IU/ml IL-2 and 8 to 10 ug/ml peptide pools. Notes on the study in general: Relatively small numbers of convalescent patients were studied, with no early post-infection timepoints included.

Germline lookup yields CDR1 LNHDA and CDR2 SQIVND (reference sequence). V was cut by 8 bases and J by 0 bases, with 13 bases left in between. This CDR3 spans 14 amino acids. Sequenced with the Oncomine TCR Beta short-read assay was DNA taken from cultured CD4+ T cells. TCRdb fed the PCR reads into MiXCR, producing one record per CDR3 protein. The table lists about 16,000 distinct CDR3 sequences, less than 75% of them singletons, with just under 9.5% in the top ten. This clonotype was detected a few times. What it binds is unknown. The TCR comes from a human donor who had recovered from COVID-19. This rearrangement joins TRBV19 to TRBJ1-1; D possibly corresponds to TRBD1 (6 bases). What was sequenced was CD4+ T cells from blood, cultured in vitro. This CDR3 reads CASARGDMNTEAFF. The CDR3 DNA reads as TGTGCCAGTGCTAGGGGGGACATGAACACTGAAGCTTTCTTT.